A single sample is the source of the 19 T cell receptor beta chains below, sequenced in a study of blood T cell repertoires in COVID-19. The protocol was immunoSEQ multiplex PCR, while the TCRdb copy is restricted to in-frame clones and leaves out a portion. The data contain under 300,000 clones, 80% to 90% of them singletons. The sample taken for sequencing was peripheral blood. All receptors derive from a man aged 50 to 60 with acute or convalescent COVID-19.

The chain has TRBV5-4 and TRBJ1-5; D not certain. The V gene lost 0 bases and the J gene lost 4 bases, with 5 bases spanning the gap. Germline-derived CDR1 and CDR2 are SGHNT and YYREEE (reference sequence). The length of the CDR3 is 13 residues. CDR3 DNA: TGTGCCAGCAGCTTGGGAGTTAATCAGCCCCAGCATTTT. This encodes CASSLGVNQPQHF.

The chain recombines TRBV7-9 with TRBJ2-1; a weak D match, TRBD2 (6 bases). The V end lost 3 bases, the J end lost 5 bases, and 14 bases lay between the germline ends. Germline V lookup: CDR1 SEHNR, CDR2 FQNEAQ (reference sequence). The CDR3 covers 15 residues. CDR3 residues: CASSFLREVNNEQFF. CDR3 DNA sequence: TGTGCCAGCAGCTTCCTCAGGGAGGTGAACAATGAGCAGTTCTTC.

This sequence joins TRBV6-5 and TRBJ2-3; possible D gene TRBD2, 5 bases. The V end was cut by 6 bases, the J end by 6 bases, with 13 bases between. Germline V gene sequence: CDR1 MNHEY, CDR2 SVGAGI. This CDR3 spans 13 amino acids. As DNA, the CDR3 is TGTGCCAGCAGCCTCGACTCTAGCGATACGCAGTATTTT. Translation: CASSLDSSDTQYF.

This clone was seen a single time. The chain joins TRBV5-1 to TRBJ1-6; 7 bases map to TRBD1. The CDR3 is 14 residues long. J was trimmed by 9 bases and V by 4 bases; bases with no gene match: 7. CDR1 is SGHRS, CDR2 YFSETQ, per germline. This chain's CDR3 is CASSLGQNSSPLHF. CDR3 nucleotides: TGCGCCAGCAGCCTGGGACAGAACTCTTCACCCCTCCACTTT.

There are a few counts of this clone. The gene calls are TRBV28 and TRBJ2-7; possible D gene TRBD2, 11 bases. CDR1 MDHEN and CDR2 SYDVKM come from the germline V gene. V was trimmed by 7 bases and J by 4 bases, leaving 38 bases between them. The CDR3 runs to 21 residues. The CDR3 coding sequence is TGTGCCAGCATCTCCGGGACAGGGGTACTAGCGGGAGTCCGGCCGATATACGAGCAGTACTTC. It codes for CASISGTGVLAGVRPIYEQYF.

This clone came up once. The V call is TRBV7-3, the J call TRBJ2-2; no definite D call. The V end was cut by 2 bases, the J end by 4 bases, with 8 bases between. Per germline, CDR1 SGHTA and CDR2 FQGTGA. The CDR3 runs to 14 residues. The CDR3 DNA reads TGTGCCAGCAGCTTATTAGCTAGCACCGGGGAGCTGTTTTTT. Its translation: CASSLLASTGELFF.

This clone was detected once. This rearrangement joins TRBV11-3 to TRBJ2-5; TRBD2 is a possible D gene (5 bases). Germline CDR1 and CDR2: SGHNT and YENEEA. V was shortened by 11 bases and J by 5 bases, with 18 bases between the two germline ends. This CDR3 has 13 amino acids. The chain's CDR3 is CASSERAWETQYF. The CDR3 nucleotides read TGTGCCTCCTCGGAGAGGGCCTGGGAGACCCAGTACTTC.

This chain links TRBV28 with TRBJ2-1, with D perhaps matching TRBD2 (5 bases). CDR1 and CDR2 from the germline V gene are MDHEN and SYDVKM. V lost 8 bases and J 9 bases, leaving 17 bases between the germline ends. The CDR3 covers 13 residues. CDR3 nucleotide sequence: TGTGCCAGCGAAGGGAGCGTCTCGGGTGAGCAGTTCTTC. Amino acid sequence: CASEGSVSGEQFF.

The chain uses TRBV10-1 and TRBJ2-2; 11 bases agree with TRBD1. The CDR3 is 16 residues long. Germline V CDR1 and CDR2: WNHNN, SYGVQD (reference sequence). With 5 bases clipped from V and 3 bases from J, the junction kept 5 bases outside the gene matches. The CDR3 is CASSKGQGGDTGELFF. DNA for the CDR3: TGCGCCAGCAGTAAGGGACAGGGGGGTGACACCGGGGAGCTGTTTTTT.

The chain has TRBV5-1 and TRBJ1-1; the D gene is possibly TRBD1 (5 bases). Between the trimmed V and J ends, which lost 4 bases and 6 bases, there was a span of 19 bases. The length of the CDR3 is 15 residues. Germline loops: CDR1 SGHRS, CDR2 YFSETQ. The CDR3 region is CASSQTVAGQAEAFF. Written as DNA, the CDR3 is TGCGCCAGCAGCCAGACGGTGGCAGGGCAGGCTGAAGCTTTCTTT.

The V gene is TRBV4-1, the J gene TRBJ2-7, with D possibly matching TRBD1 (6 bases). This CDR3 is 16 amino acids long. Germline V lookup: CDR1 MGHRA, CDR2 YSYEKL. V gave up 0 bases and J gave up 1 base, with 13 bases separating them. As DNA, the CDR3 is TGCGCCAGCAGCCAAGATGTTACAGGGATTTCCTACGAGCAGTACTTC. This translates into CASSQDVTGISYEQYF.

The rearrangement uses TRBV30 and TRBJ1-6; TRBD1 matches at 10 bases. The V segment lost 3 bases and the J segment 7 bases; nucleotides outside the gene matches: 0. Germline V gives CDR1 GTSNPN, CDR2 SVGIG (reference sequence). CDR3 length equals 13 residues. The CDR3 here is CAWRDRGNSPLHF. The CDR3 DNA is TGTGCCTGGAGGGACAGGGGGAATTCACCCCTCCACTTT. The complete variable domain, with remaining parts taken from reference TRBV30 and TRBJ1-6, reads SQTIHQWPATLVQPVGSPLSLECTVEGTSNPNLYWYRQAAGRGLQLLFYSVGIGQISSEVPQNLSASRPQDRQFILSSKKLLLSDSGFYLCAWRDRGNSPLHFGNGTRLTVT.

The chain is built from TRBV13 and TRBJ1-2, with D uncertain. The germline gives CDR1 PRHDT, CDR2 FYEKMQ (reference sequence). The CDR3 is made up of 17 amino acids. V was trimmed by 7 bases and J by 4 bases, leaving 25 bases between them. The CDR3 DNA reads TGTGCCAGCACAATCCGCGGGGTGCCTCTTATGGGCTATGGCTACACCTTC. Its translation is CASTIRGVPLMGYGYTF.

This chain joins TRBV6-6 and TRBJ1-6; TRBD1 is a possible D gene (6 bases). From germline, CDR1 is MNHNY and CDR2 SVGAGI (reference sequence). V lost 4 bases to trimming and J lost 4 bases, with 8 bases between them. The CDR3 runs to 14 residues. DNA for the CDR3: TGTGCCAGCAGTTCACAGGGATATAATTCACCCCTCCACTTT. Translation: CASSSQGYNSPLHF.

The chain combines TRBV7-3 with TRBJ2-2; TRBD1 might be the D (6 bases). The CDR3 runs 12 residues. Trimming stripped 8 bases from V and 5 bases from J, with 9 bases between. Germline V gene sequence: CDR1 SGHTA, CDR2 FQGTGA. Written as DNA, the CDR3 is TGTGCCAGCCGAGGGGGTACCGGGGAGCTGTTTTTT. Translated: CASRGGTGELFF.

This rearrangement joins TRBV13 to TRBJ2-5, with 11 positions matching TRBD2. In germline, CDR1 is PRHDT, CDR2 FYEKMQ (reference sequence). The CDR3 consists of 16 residues. After removal of 6 bases from V and 2 bases from J, the junction contained 8 bases not matched to a gene. CDR3 nucleotides: TGTGCCAGCAGATCCATAGCGGGGGGGCGACAAGAGACCCAGTACTTC. Translated: CASRSIAGGRQETQYF.

The V gene is TRBV18, the J gene TRBJ1-3; D is ambiguous. In germline, CDR1 is KGHSH, CDR2 LQKENI. Trimming took 1 base from V and 2 from J, leaving 18 bases between them. The CDR3 runs to 18 residues. CDR3: CASSPQWASRETGNTIYF. CDR3 DNA: TGTGCCAGCTCACCACAGTGGGCTTCCCGGGAAACTGGAAACACCATATATTTT.

This sequence joins TRBV19 and TRBJ1-6; possibly TRBD1 for D (5 bases). Trimming took off 4 bases at V and 6 bases at J, with 13 bases between the two ends. Germline assignment: CDR1 LNHDA and CDR2 SQIVND (reference sequence). The CDR3 is 15 amino acids. For the CDR3, the DNA is TGTGCCAGTAGTACGACTCACCAGGGTAATTCACCCCTCCACTTT. It is translated as CASSTTHQGNSPLHF.

The chain is built from TRBV5-1 and TRBJ2-5, with TRBD1 identical over 7 bases. Per the germline V gene, CDR1 is SGHRS and CDR2 is YFSETQ. J gave up 1 base and V 2 bases, and 2 bases lay outside the gene matches. The CDR3 runs 14 residues. In DNA, the CDR3 is TGCGCCAGCAGCTTACAGGGGAGCCAAGAGACCCAGTACTTC. Residues: CASSLQGSQETQYF.